This T cell receptor beta chain came from a study of blood T cells in healthy people across ages. Using a J-beta primer mix together with a sample-barcoded 5' primer, a second PCR was run for about 6 to 11 cycles. Via MiXCR, TCRdb re-called the 5' RACE reads, giving one row per CDR3 protein. The sample lists about 1,800,000 distinct CDR3 sequences, roughly 28% occurring once. Every sample gave at least 6 micrograms of total RNA when it was extracted. This clonotype has a count of ten or more. The sample taken for sequencing was blood. The receptor comes from a woman in her 30s in good health.

CDR3 nucleotide sequence: TGCAGTGCTAGAGATCCGGGGAGCGCCTACTCCTACGAGCAGTACTTC. Encoded protein: CSARDPGSAYSYEQYF. J is TRBJ2-7 and V is TRBV20-1; maybe TRBD2 (5 bases). CDR1 and CDR2 (germline): DFQATT, SNEGSKA (reference sequence). The CDR3 runs 16 residues. The V end was cut by 0 bases, the J end by 0 bases, with 15 bases between.